These 27 T cell receptor beta chains share one sample of origin, sequenced in a study of cytomegalovirus exposure and HLA in healthy donors. Primers for the PCR totalled 60 Vbeta and 13 Jbeta. The repertoire was sequenced with immunoSEQ multiplex PCR; TCRdb's copy has only in-frame clones and lacks some. The table records about 190,000 clones, about 85% of them present only once. The sample consisted of PBMCs. These receptor sequences come from a boy aged 2 to 10 in good health and CMV-seronegative.

V usage is TRBV11-2 and J usage is TRBJ1-3, with D hard to call. V was trimmed by 5 bases and J by 8 bases, leaving 28 bases between them. The V gene's germline CDR1 is SGHAT and CDR2 FQNNGV. The CDR3 has 18 amino acids. The CDR3 DNA reads as TGTGCCAGCAGCCCGGGAGGGTCCTTGATATTTCCTCCCCACACCATATATTTT. It specifies CASSPGGSLIFPPHTIYF. Using reference TRBV11-2 and TRBJ1-3 for the parts outside the CDR3, the full variable domain is EAGVAQSPRYKIIEKRQSVAFWCNPISGHATLYWYQQILGQGPKLLIQFQNNGVVDDSQLPKDRFSAERLKGVDSTLKIQPAKLEDSAVYLCASSPGGSLIFPPHTIYFGEGSWLTVV.

This clone was recorded only once. The chain joins TRBV5-1 to TRBJ1-1; weak D call: TRBD1 (5 bases). This CDR3 has 15 amino acids. V shed 3 bases and J shed 11 bases, with 23 bases lying between them. Germline V gene lookup returns CDR1 SGHRS and CDR2 YFSETQ. In nucleotides, the CDR3 is TGCGCCAGCAGCTCAGCCCGCGGGGACTCGGCGATGGCTTTCTTT. Translation gives CASSSARGDSAMAFF.

The rearrangement links TRBV19 to TRBJ2-1, with 10 bases that match TRBD2. The V gene's germline CDR1 is LNHDA and CDR2 SQIVND (reference sequence). This CDR3 is 15 amino acids long. Trimming cost V 5 bases and J 4 bases; bases outside gene matches: 5. CDR3 bases: TGTGCCAGTAGTTTCAGCGGGGGGGGTTACAATGAGCAGTTCTTC. It specifies CASSFSGGGYNEQFF. The variable domain in full, with the rest retrieved from reference TRBV19 and TRBJ2-1, is DGGITQSPKYLFRKEGQNVTLSCEQNLNHDAMYWYRQDPGQGLRLIYYSQIVNDFQKGDIAEGYSVSREKKESFPLTVTSAQKNPTAFYLCASSFSGGGYNEQFFGPGTRLTVL.

The chain recombines TRBV6-5 with TRBJ2-5; 7 nucleotides align to TRBD1. Matching the DNA end better, TRBJ2-7 makes the J call doubtful. The CDR3 spans 14 residues. In germline, CDR1 is MNHEY, CDR2 SVGAGI. This CDR3 is CASSPGTVPYEQYF. CDR3 bases: TGTGCCAGCAGCCCCGGGACAGTTCCCTACGAGCAGTACTTC.

J is TRBJ1-2 and V is TRBV4-2; D call uncertain. CDR1 and CDR2 (germline): LGHNA, YNFKEQ. Trimming stripped 2 bases from V and 8 bases from J, with 12 bases between. The CDR3 has 13 amino acids. The CDR3, as DNA: TGTGCCAGCAGCCAACGGGAGTTCGGAGGCTACACCTTC. This sequence encodes CASSQREFGGYTF.

V is TRBV5-1 and J is TRBJ2-5; 15 bases fit TRBD2. The CDR3 totals 18 residues. CDR1 is SGHRS, CDR2 YFSETQ, per germline. V lost 5 bases, J lost 1 base, and 9 bases stayed unmatched. The CDR3 coding sequence is TGCGCCAGCAGACATGGACTAGCGGGGGGGAGGCTCCAAGAGACCCAGTACTTC. The encoded protein is CASRHGLAGGRLQETQYF. The full variable domain, its missing parts supplied by reference TRBV5-1 and TRBJ2-5, is KAGVTQTPRYLIKTRGQQVTLSCSPISGHRSVSWYQQTPGQGLQFLFEYFSETQRNKGNFPGRFSGRQFSNSRSEMNVSTLELGDSALYLCASRHGLAGGRLQETQYFGPGTRLLVL.

This clone was counted between two and nine times. This chain links TRBV19 with TRBJ1-5, with D perhaps matching TRBD1 (5 bases). This CDR3 is built from 13 residues. CDR1 LNHDA and CDR2 SQIVND come from the germline V gene (reference sequence). The ends were cut back, 7 bases at V and 5 bases at J, with 12 bases in the middle. DNA for the CDR3: TGTGCCAGTACATACGGGACTTATCAGCCCCAGCATTTT. This codes for CASTYGTYQPQHF.

The V and J genes are TRBV28 and TRBJ1-1, with unresolved D. Germline CDR1 reads MDHEN; CDR2 reads SYDVKM. There are 15 residues in the CDR3. Trimming removed 3 bases at V and 6 bases at J, with 17 bases between. Written as DNA, the CDR3 is TGTGCCAGCAGTTTCCTGATTCTTCCTGGGCCTGAAGCTTTCTTT. Amino acid sequence: CASSFLILPGPEAFF.

The V call is TRBV6-1, the J call TRBJ2-1; 11 bases line up with TRBD1. The CDR3 extends over 16 amino acids. CDR1 and CDR2 (germline): MNHNS, SASEGT. The V and J ends lost 4 bases and 4 bases, in that order; junction bases with no gene match: 6. The CDR3 protein is CASSARGQGDYNEQFF. In DNA form, the CDR3 reads TGTGCCAGCAGTGCCCGGGGACAGGGGGATTACAATGAGCAGTTCTTC.

This chain uses TRBV28 with TRBJ1-2; D is possibly TRBD1 (5 bases). This CDR3 is 14 amino acids long. V lost 3 bases and J lost 8, with 16 bases in between. Germline CDR1 MDHEN, CDR2 SYDVKM. CDR3 in amino acids: CASSFVGGQRGYTF. CDR3 nucleotide sequence: TGTGCCAGCAGTTTTGTCGGGGGTCAGCGCGGCTACACCTTC.

This rearrangement joins TRBV5-4 to TRBJ1-2, with 8 bases aligning to TRBD1. Germline V gene lookup returns CDR1 SGHNT and CDR2 YYREEE (reference sequence). V lost 4 bases and J lost 2; bases outside the gene matches: 19. This CDR3 is 19 amino acids long. Written as DNA, the CDR3 is TGTGCCAGCAGCCAAGATCTGGGGGCCCCCGGACAGGGCAACTATGGCTACACCTTC. This translates into CASSQDLGAPGQGNYGYTF.

This clone was counted a single time. The V gene is TRBV7-3, the J gene TRBJ1-1, with 9 nucleotides matching TRBD1. The trim removed 3 bases at V and 3 bases at J, leaving 5 bases unmatched. This CDR3 comprises 15 residues. Germline loops: CDR1 SGHTA, CDR2 FQGTGA. In DNA, the CDR3 is TGTGCCAGCAGCTTGGGACAGGGACGGGACACTGAAGCTTTCTTT. Protein sequence: CASSLGQGRDTEAFF.

The DNA of the CDR3 is TGTGCCACCGGTGGACAGTCCCCAAACCATCAGCCCCAGCATTTT. Its protein product is CATGGQSPNHQPQHF. The rearrangement joins TRBV2 to TRBJ1-5; D is possibly TRBD1 (6 bases). V lost 10 bases and J lost 5, with 21 bases in between. Germline V gene sequence: CDR1 SNHLY, CDR2 FYNNEI. The CDR3 loop spans 15 amino acids.

This rearrangement joins TRBV25-1 to TRBJ2-1, with D possibly matching TRBD2 (6 bases). The V and J ends lost 6 bases and 10 bases respectively, with 19 bases between them. The CDR3 is 14 residues long. The V gene's germline CDR1 is MGHDK and CDR2 SYGVNS. DNA for the CDR3: TGTGCCAGCAGACCGGGACTGTCTTATGGAGAGCAGTTCTTC. The encoded protein is CASRPGLSYGEQFF.

The rearrangement uses TRBV12-5 and TRBJ2-7; D perhaps matches TRBD1 (5 bases). This CDR3 is 14 amino acids long. CDR1 LGHNT and CDR2 FRNRAP come from the germline V gene. V dropped 5 bases and J dropped 2 bases, with 13 bases sitting between them. Written as DNA, the CDR3 is TGTGCTAGTGGTCCTGACAGACCCCCCTACGAGCAGTACTTC. Its translation: CASGPDRPPYEQYF. Drawing the rest from reference TRBV12-5 and TRBJ2-7, the complete variable domain is DARVTQTPRHKVTEMGQEVTMRCQPILGHNTVFWYRQTMMQGLELLAYFRNRAPLDDSGMPKDRFSAEMPDATLATLKIQPSEPRDSAVYFCASGPDRPPYEQYFGPGTRLTVT.

This sequence joins TRBV27 and TRBJ2-1; TRBD2 matches 7 bases. Per germline, CDR1 MNHEY and CDR2 SMNVEV (reference sequence). CDR3 length: 14 amino acids. The trim removed 3 bases at V and 7 bases at J, leaving 6 bases unmatched. CDR3 amino acids: CASSLREGKNEQFF. CDR3 coding DNA: TGTGCCAGCAGTTTGAGGGAGGGGAAAAATGAGCAGTTCTTC.

Turning to this clone: One end of the junction is discordant with germline, which a read error may explain. The chain combines TRBV7-9 with TRBJ2-2; D may be TRBD1 (6 bases). Germline-derived CDR1 and CDR2 are SEHNR and FQNEAQ (reference sequence). The CDR3 sequence is 17 residues long. In DNA form, the CDR3 reads TGTTCCAGCAGCTTAGCACCTTCCGCCAGGGGCACCGGGGAGCTGTTTTTT. Its translation is CSSSLAPSARGTGELFF.

This chain joins TRBV6-5 and TRBJ2-3; perhaps TRBD2 as D (5 bases). V was shortened by 5 bases and J by 1 base, with 10 bases between the two germline ends. The germline gives CDR1 MNHEY, CDR2 SVGAGI. The CDR3 spans 14 residues. The CDR3 DNA reads as TGTGCCAGCAGTAACCGGGATCGCACAGATACGCAGTATTTT. Protein product: CASSNRDRTDTQYF.

The chain couples TRBV14 to TRBJ2-3; 7 bases match TRBD1. The germline CDR1 and CDR2 sequences are SGHDN and FVKESK. The CDR3 sequence is 15 residues long. V trimming: 5 bases; J trimming: 3 bases; junction bases outside the gene matches: 8. CDR3 sequence reads: CASSARDSLTDTQYF. The CDR3 nucleotides read TGTGCCAGCAGCGCCCGGGACAGTCTAACAGATACGCAGTATTTT.

CDR3 residues: CASSRASAGNTGELFF. CDR3 nucleotides: TGTGCCAGCAGCCGGGCGTCAGCGGGGAACACCGGGGAGCTGTTTTTT. The chain joins TRBV7-9 to TRBJ2-2, with a possible D match to TRBD2 (6 bases). This CDR3 region has 16 residues. Trimming cost V 5 bases and J 1 base, with 14 bases left between them. The germline gives CDR1 SEHNR, CDR2 FQNEAQ (reference sequence).

The CDR3 spells CASSHRDRGMDTQYF. CDR3 nucleotide sequence: TGTGCCAGCAGCCACCGGGACAGGGGAATGGATACGCAGTATTTT. The chain combines TRBV14 with TRBJ2-3, with 10 nucleotides matching TRBD1. The trim removed 3 bases at V and 6 bases at J, leaving 6 bases unmatched. The CDR3 runs 15 residues. The germline V gene encodes CDR1 SGHDN and CDR2 FVKESK.

This chain links TRBV27 with TRBJ2-7; tentative D call: TRBD2 (6 bases). Germline CDR1 MNHEY, CDR2 SMNVEV (reference sequence). The germline V and J ends were trimmed by 6 bases and 2 bases, with 8 bases remaining between them. The CDR3 is made up of 12 amino acids. In DNA, the CDR3 is TGTGCCAGCAGGACGGGAGCCTACGAGCAGTACTTC. It translates to CASRTGAYEQYF.

The chain has TRBV5-1 and TRBJ2-2, with a possible D match to TRBD1 (6 bases). V was shortened by 4 bases and J by 2 bases, with 12 bases between the two germline ends. CDR3 length: 15 residues. The germline gives CDR1 SGHRS, CDR2 YFSETQ. In DNA, the CDR3 is TGCGCCAGCAGCCCCGGACAGACCAACACCGGGGAGCTGTTTTTT. Amino acids: CASSPGQTNTGELFF.

This sequence joins TRBV5-8 and TRBJ2-2; 8 bases are shared with TRBD1. The CDR3 totals 15 residues. Germline V gene data show CDR1 as SGHTS and CDR2 as YDEGEE. V lost 2 bases and J lost 4; bases outside the gene matches: 4. Here the CDR3 DNA reads TGTGCCAGCAGCTTAGGCAGGGGGCCCACCGGGGAGCTGTTTTTT. The encoded protein is CASSLGRGPTGELFF.

About this clone: The junction does not match germline at one end; this may be a read error. The V call is TRBV4-1, the J call TRBJ2-1, with 7 bases matching TRBD2. The CDR3 is 15 residues long. Germline CDR1 reads MGHRA; CDR2 reads YSYEKL. CDR3 DNA: TGCGCCGGCAGCCAAGAGCGGGGCTCCTACAATGAGCAGTTCTTC. Translating gives CAGSQERGSYNEQFF.

V gene TRBV5-1 combines with J gene TRBJ1-4; TRBD1 aligns across 10 bases. Per germline, CDR1 SGHRS and CDR2 YFSETQ. V lost 4 bases, J lost 7 bases, and 7 bases stayed unmatched. This CDR3 is 15 amino acids long. CDR3 in amino acids: CASSPRTGGGEKLFF. In DNA, the CDR3 is TGCGCCAGCAGCCCAAGGACAGGGGGGGGTGAAAAACTGTTTTTT.

The rearrangement joins TRBV29-1 to TRBJ2-1; TRBD2 matches at 7 bases. Per germline, CDR1 SQVTM and CDR2 ANQGSEA. With 7 bases clipped from V and 8 bases from J, the junction kept 11 bases outside the gene matches. This CDR3 is built from 13 residues. DNA of the CDR3: TGCAGCGCCGGGGGAGGGCGTAGCGATGAGCAGTTCTTC. This codes for CSAGGGRSDEQFF.